This TCR beta chain was sequenced in a study of OX40 agonist ivuxolimab in advanced cancers. Study details: Patients got intravenous ivuxolimab at 0.01 to 10 mg/kg every 2 weeks. Patients receiving dose escalation had hepatocellular carcinoma, melanoma, renal cell or head and neck cancer. Study outcomes and limitations: At 0.1 to 3.0 mg/kg and by week 6, CD4+ and CD8+ T cells in the blood had expanded clonally.

Repertoires were generated with immunoSEQ multiplex PCR, while TCRdb's copy carries only in-frame clones and drops some. Among more than 55,000 clones listed, about nine tenths were seen once. CDR3 length: 15 amino acids. CDR1 and CDR2 from the germline V gene are SGHTA and FQGNSA. The V gene end was trimmed by 3 bases and the J gene end by 0 bases; junction bases not matched to a gene: 1. On this clone itself: Its antigen is undetermined.

This TCR derives from an adult with an advanced solid tumor such as melanoma, head and neck, liver or kidney cancer. The specimen comprised CD4+ or CD8+ T cells sorted from blood, sampled in a trial of the OX40 agonist ivuxolimab. The chain carries TRBV7-2 and TRBJ2-2; 7 bases fit TRBD2. Here the CDR3 DNA reads TGTGCCAGCAGCTTGAGCGGGACGAACACCGGGGAGCTGTTTTTT. It translates to CASSLSGTNTGELFF.